This note documents a single T cell receptor beta chain sequence. Its target is not known. This sample was taken from a study of monozygotic twins with inflammatory bowel disease. CDR3 size: 15 residues. The germline gives CDR1 DFQATT, CDR2 SNEGSKA (reference sequence). Findings and limits, study-wide: No distinction between different T cell subtypes was possible. People with IBD had fewer clonotypes in common with others than healthy twins did, especially with disease activity.

UMIs that had a 6-nucleotide sample barcode were put in using template switching. Reprocessing the 5' RACE reads, TCRdb reports a single entry for every CDR3 protein and omits DNA. The specimen's table records under 150,000 distinct CDR3 sequences. The chain carries TRBV20-1 and TRBJ2-7; TCRdb outputs TRBD2, but without DNA this stays unchecked. This receptor was taken from a human donor with ulcerative colitis or Crohn's disease, or a healthy co-twin of an affected twin (not recorded which). The material sequenced was blood. CDR3 region: CSARASGAGLPEQYF.